The next 10 T cell receptor beta chains were all read from a single sample in a study of T cells in women clearing cervical HPV infection. Libraries were prepared by immunoSEQ multiplex PCR; TCRdb keeps only in-frame clonotypes and omits some of them. The sample has about 37,000 clones, and its top ten clones hold less than 7.5%. The sequenced sample consisted of blood buffy coat. All receptors derive from a woman between 18 and 75 years old with a cervical HPV16 infection that either progressed to CIN3+ or cleared (not recorded which).

Worth noting for this clone: The CDR3 is cut off 3 residues early in the read; its end comes from the germline J gene. V gene TRBV2 combines with J gene TRBJ2-2; the match to TRBD1 covers 8 bases. The CDR3 length is 14 residues. Germline CDR1 is SNHLY and CDR2 is FYNNEI. The CDR3 DNA, read in part, is TGTGCCAGAGACAGGGGCCAAACTAATGAAAAG. Its protein product is CARDRGQTNEK. The whole CDR3 is CARDRGQTNEKLFF. Full variable domain (remainder filled in from reference TRBV2 and TRBJ2-2): EPEVTQTPSHQVTQMGQEVILRCVPISNHLYFYWYRQILGQKVEFLVSFYNNEISEKSEIFDDQFSVERPDGSNFTLKIRSTKLEDSAMYFCARDRGQTNEKLFFGEGSRLTVL.

About this clone itself: The read halts 3 residues ahead of the CDR3 end, with the missing end drawn from the germline J gene. The chain has TRBV20-1 and TRBJ1-2; D is ambiguous. Germline values: CDR1 DFQATT, CDR2 SNEGSKA (reference sequence). The CDR3 is 10 residues long. The sequenced part of the CDR3 DNA is TGCAGTGCTAGCCCAGGAGGC. Translated: CSASPGG. The whole CDR3 sequence is CSASPGGYTF.

Comment on this clone: The read falls 3 residues short of the CDR3 end, and the missing part is taken from the germline J gene. The rearrangement uses TRBV19 and TRBJ2-1; 8 nucleotides match TRBD2. The length of the CDR3 is 16 residues. V was clipped by 3 bases and J by 0 bases; unmatched bases: 4. Germline V gene sequence: CDR1 LNHDA, CDR2 SQIVND (reference sequence). CDR3 bases read: TGTGCCAGTAGTATCTCCAGCGGGAGCTCCTACAATGAG. Translating gives CASSISSGSSYNE. The entire CDR3 protein is CASSISSGSSYNEQFF. The variable domain in full, completed from reference TRBV19 and TRBJ2-1, reads DGGITQSPKYLFRKEGQNVTLSCEQNLNHDAMYWYRQDPGQGLRLIYYSQIVNDFQKGDIAEGYSVSREKKESFPLTVTSAQKNPTAFYLCASSISSGSSYNEQFFGPGTRLTVL.

As concerns this clone: Read data end 3 residues before the CDR3 end; the end is taken from the germline J gene. This chain links TRBV20-1 with TRBJ1-1; possibly TRBD1 for D (5 bases). The CDR3 contains 15 residues. CDR1 and CDR2 from the germline V gene are DFQATT and SNEGSKA (reference sequence). The V end was cut by 0 bases, the J end by 3 bases, with 14 bases between. The DNA read from the CDR3 is TGCAGTGCTAGAGATTCCCCAGGGATGGACACTGAA. This encodes CSARDSPGMDTE. The whole CDR3 protein is CSARDSPGMDTEAFF.

About this clone itself: The sequenced fragment ends 3 residues before the CDR3 boundary, so the rest is inferred from the germline J gene. This rearrangement joins TRBV18 to TRBJ2-3; 8 bases fit TRBD2. Germline loops: CDR1 KGHSH, CDR2 LQKENI. V lost 3 bases and J lost 5; bases outside the gene matches: 4. The CDR3 extends over 14 amino acids. The covered CDR3 bases are TGTGCCAGCTCACCTCCAGCGGGGGAAGATACG. Translating gives CASSPPAGEDT. The whole CDR3 protein reads CASSPPAGEDTQYF.

Worth noting for this clone: A junction boundary mismatches the germline segment, possibly from a read error. With the read ending 3 residues before the CDR3 end, the germline J gene is used to fill in that end. Other DNA sequences in the same sample also yield this CDR3. This chain joins TRBV5-1 and TRBJ1-2; 8 positions match TRBD1. Germline assignment: CDR1 SGHRS and CDR2 YFSETQ. The CDR3 extends over 13 amino acids. This CDR3 reads CASRTETGDGYTF. The covered CDR3 bases are TGCGCCAGCAGGACGGAGACAGGGGATGGA.

To note about this clone: The read is 3 residues too short to cover the CDR3 end, so that end is filled in from the germline J gene. The chain is built from TRBV12-3 or TRBV12-4 and TRBJ1-2; no clear D gene. This CDR3 region has 13 residues. Trimming took off 2 bases at V and 3 bases at J, with 7 bases between the two ends. CDR3 DNA, as far as it was read: TGTGCCAGCAGTTTAAACAGCTACTATGGC. Amino acids: CASSLNSYYG. The whole CDR3 is CASSLNSYYGYTF.

Of note for this clone: The read comes to an end 3 residues before the CDR3 does, leaving the germline J gene to fill in the end. This chain links TRBV20-1 with TRBJ2-5, with D tentatively TRBD2 (6 bases). Germline V gives CDR1 DFQATT, CDR2 SNEGSKA (reference sequence). The CDR3 has 15 amino acids. Incomplete CDR3 DNA: TGCAGTGCCAAGGTTCGGGACTTAAGCTCAGATACC. It yields the protein CSAKVRDLSSDT. The full CDR3 is CSAKVRDLSSDTQYF.

Comment on this clone: The DNA ends 3 residues before the CDR3 does, and the rest of the CDR3 is filled in from the germline J gene. The J gene is TRBJ2-5, the V gene TRBV4-2; 12 positions agree with TRBD2. The germline V gene has CDR1 LGHNA and CDR2 YNFKEQ. The V gene end was trimmed by 4 bases and the J gene end by 5 bases; junction bases not matched to a gene: 11. The CDR3 is 17 residues long. CDR3 sequence reads: CASSPGTSGRHRETQYF. The DNA read from the CDR3 is TGTGCCAGCAGCCCCGGTACTAGCGGGAGGCATCGGGAGACC.

To note about this clone: The read terminates 3 residues before the CDR3 end, so the remaining end is supplied by the germline J gene. The chain uses TRBV7-3 and TRBJ2-3, with TRBD2 matching over 8 bases. This CDR3 has 14 amino acids. The V and J ends lost 2 bases and 6 bases, in that order; junction bases with no gene match: 4. Germline CDR1 and CDR2: SGHTA and FQGTGA. CDR3 bases read: TGTGCCAGCAGCTTAGCGGGAGGAAGGGATACG. This codes for CASSLAGGRDT. The full CDR3 is CASSLAGGRDTQYF.